These 12 T cell receptor beta chains originate from one sample sequenced in a study of T cell repertoires and Cas9 in healthy adults. Clones were sequenced by immunoSEQ multiplex PCR, and TCRdb holds only the in-frame ones, with some missing. The table shows about 22,000 clones, with about 89% occurring only once. Material for sequencing was CD4+ effector T cells (CD127+, CD25-, CD137-, CD154-) from PBMCs; culture status not recorded. The receptors were gathered from a human donor in good health.

For this clone: Compared with germline, one end of the junction differs, possibly owing to a read error. This chain joins TRBV5-1 and TRBJ2-7; D is unclear. Germline V CDR1 and CDR2: SGHRS, YFSETQ. This CDR3 is 12 amino acids long. The CDR3 spells CASSRTSCEQYF. The CDR3, as DNA: TGCGCCAGCAGCAGAACCTCCTGCGAGCAGTACTTC.

In nucleotides, the CDR3 is TGTGCCAGCAGACGTCCGGGACAGAGGTCCTACGAGCAGTACTTC. Amino acid sequence: CASRRPGQRSYEQYF. J is TRBJ2-7 and V is TRBV27, with 7 bases identical to TRBD1. The CDR3 covers 15 residues. Germline V gene sequence: CDR1 MNHEY, CDR2 SMNVEV (reference sequence). With V trimmed by 6 bases and J by 1 base, 9 bases remained unmatched.

CDR3 sequence (DNA): TGTGCCAGCAGCCTCAGCCCAGGGCCGAATGAAAAACTGTTTTTT. Translating it yields CASSLSPGPNEKLFF. The chain recombines TRBV7-2 with TRBJ1-4; a weak D match, TRBD1 (5 bases). V dropped 5 bases and J dropped 5 bases, with 15 bases sitting between them. The CDR3 runs to 15 residues. In germline, CDR1 is SGHTA, CDR2 FQGNSA.

The chain is built from TRBV13 and TRBJ2-3; D call uncertain. V lost 3 bases and J 2 bases, leaving 12 bases between the germline ends. The length of the CDR3 is 15 residues. Germline CDR1 and CDR2: PRHDT and FYEKMQ (reference sequence). CDR3 residues: CASSFQSVFTDTQYF. CDR3 bases: TGTGCCAGCAGCTTTCAGTCCGTATTCACAGATACGCAGTATTTT.

This chain joins TRBV27 and TRBJ1-6, with TRBD1 matching 8 bases. Trimming at V came to 6 bases and at J to 9 bases, leaving 4 bases not matched to a gene. The CDR3 runs to 13 residues. Germline CDR1 reads MNHEY; CDR2 reads SMNVEV (reference sequence). The CDR3 DNA sequence: TGTGCCAGCAGACAGGGGGTTTTTTCACCCCTCCACTTT. Amino acids: CASRQGVFSPLHF.

The chain uses TRBV27 and TRBJ1-5, with a tentative D call TRBD1 (5 bases). Germline-derived CDR1 and CDR2 are MNHEY and SMNVEV (reference sequence). CDR3 length equals 14 residues. Trimming took off 0 bases at V and 6 bases at J, with 9 bases between the two ends. In DNA form, the CDR3 reads TGTGCCAGCAGTTTATCGGTCCAGGGTCAGCCCCAGCATTTT. Its translation: CASSLSVQGQPQHF.

The chain uses TRBV27 and TRBJ1-2, with D hard to call. The CDR3 consists of 13 residues. Trimming removed 4 bases from V and 8 bases from J, with 14 bases in between. The germline CDR1 and CDR2 sequences are MNHEY and SMNVEV (reference sequence). CDR3 in amino acids: CASSSVQRVGYTF. For the CDR3, the DNA is TGTGCCAGCAGTTCCGTACAGCGGGTGGGCTACACCTTC.

The J gene is TRBJ2-2, the V gene TRBV5-6; D unclear. Per the germline V gene, CDR1 is SGHDT and CDR2 is YYEEEE. The CDR3 extends over 16 amino acids. The V gene lost 2 bases and the J gene lost 0 bases, with 11 bases spanning the gap. CDR3 protein: CASSFMSRTNTGELFF. CDR3 nucleotides: TGTGCCAGCAGCTTTATGTCGAGGACGAACACCGGGGAGCTGTTTTTT.

This chain connects TRBV5-5 to TRBJ1-2, with TRBD1 as a possible D gene (5 bases). The CDR3 totals 16 residues. V lost 2 bases to trimming and J lost 1 base, with 15 bases between them. The V gene's germline CDR1 is SGHKS and CDR2 YYEKEE (reference sequence). Here the CDR3 DNA reads TGTGCCAGCAGCTTCCGGGACGGACCCTTTAACTATGGCTACACCTTC. It translates to CASSFRDGPFNYGYTF.

The CDR3 DNA reads as TGTGCCAGCAGTTACCGGGCGGGGAACACTGAAGCTTTCTTT. Translating gives CASSYRAGNTEAFF. This rearrangement joins TRBV6-5 to TRBJ1-1; D ambiguous. V was shortened by 2 bases and J by 1 base, with 8 bases between the two germline ends. Germline assignment: CDR1 MNHEY and CDR2 SVGAGI. This CDR3 contains 14 residues.

This chain joins TRBV30 and TRBJ1-6; no clear D gene. V was clipped by 8 bases and J by 4 bases, with 12 bases between them. Per the germline V gene, CDR1 is GTSNPN and CDR2 is SVGIG (reference sequence). The CDR3 loop spans 13 amino acids. CDR3 amino acids: CAGRGDYNSPLHF. In nucleotides, the CDR3 is TGTGCCGGCCGGGGTGATTATAATTCACCCCTCCACTTT.

This rearrangement joins TRBV29-1 to TRBJ2-1, with 11 bases that match TRBD2. The CDR3 spans 13 residues. Germline CDR1 reads SQVTM; CDR2 reads ANQGSEA. J lost 9 bases, V lost 6 bases, and 7 bases had no gene match. CDR3: CSVGLADYGEQFF. The CDR3 bases are TGCAGCGTGGGACTAGCGGATTATGGTGAGCAGTTCTTC.